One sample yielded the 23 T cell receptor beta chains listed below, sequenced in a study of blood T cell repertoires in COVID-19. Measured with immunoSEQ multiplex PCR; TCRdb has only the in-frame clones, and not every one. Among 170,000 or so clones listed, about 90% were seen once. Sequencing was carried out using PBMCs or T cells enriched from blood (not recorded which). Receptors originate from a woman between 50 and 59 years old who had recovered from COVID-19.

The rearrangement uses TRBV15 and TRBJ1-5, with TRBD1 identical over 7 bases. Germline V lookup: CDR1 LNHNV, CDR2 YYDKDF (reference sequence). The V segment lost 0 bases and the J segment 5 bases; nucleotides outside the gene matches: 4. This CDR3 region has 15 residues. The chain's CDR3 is CATSRDYRGDQPQHF. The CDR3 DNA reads TGTGCCACCAGCAGAGATTACAGGGGAGATCAGCCCCAGCATTTT.

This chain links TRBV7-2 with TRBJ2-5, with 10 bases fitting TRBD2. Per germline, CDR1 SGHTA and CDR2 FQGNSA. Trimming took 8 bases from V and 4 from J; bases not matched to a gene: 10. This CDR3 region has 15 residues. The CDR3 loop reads CASSRRIAGGETQYF. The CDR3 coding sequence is TGTGCCAGCTCAAGGCGGATAGCGGGGGGAGAGACCCAGTACTTC.

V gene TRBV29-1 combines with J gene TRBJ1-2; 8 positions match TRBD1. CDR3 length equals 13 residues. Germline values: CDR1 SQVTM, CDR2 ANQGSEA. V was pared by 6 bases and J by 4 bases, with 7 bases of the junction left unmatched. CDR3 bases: TGCAGCGTATGGACAGGGACCCTCTATGGCTACACCTTC. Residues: CSVWTGTLYGYTF.

Here the CDR3 reads CASSPLAGDINEQFF. Written as DNA, the CDR3 is TGTGCCAGCAGCCCTTTAGCGGGAGACATTAATGAGCAGTTCTTC. The genes are TRBV14 and TRBJ2-1; 9 bases fit TRBD2. V was clipped by 4 bases and J by 7 bases; unmatched bases: 8. The CDR3 loop spans 15 amino acids. Germline-derived CDR1 and CDR2 are SGHDN and FVKESK.

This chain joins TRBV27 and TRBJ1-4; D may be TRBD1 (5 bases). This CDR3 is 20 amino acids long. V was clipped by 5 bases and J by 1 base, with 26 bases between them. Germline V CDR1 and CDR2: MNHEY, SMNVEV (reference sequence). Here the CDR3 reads CASSPGTFLSYYGTNEKLFF. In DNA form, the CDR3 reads TGTGCCAGCAGTCCCGGGACTTTTCTCTCCTACTATGGAACTAATGAAAAACTGTTTTTT.

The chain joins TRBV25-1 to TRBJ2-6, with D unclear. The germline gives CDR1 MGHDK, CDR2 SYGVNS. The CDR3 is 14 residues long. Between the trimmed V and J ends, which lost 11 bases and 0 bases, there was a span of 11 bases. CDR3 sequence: CALDTDSGANVLTF. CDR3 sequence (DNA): TGTGCCTTAGACACTGACTCTGGGGCCAACGTCCTGACTTTC.

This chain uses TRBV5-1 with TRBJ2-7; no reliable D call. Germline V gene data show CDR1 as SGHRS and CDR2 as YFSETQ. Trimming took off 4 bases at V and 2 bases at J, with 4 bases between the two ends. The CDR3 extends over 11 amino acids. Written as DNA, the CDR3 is TGCGCCAGCAGCGGAGCCTACGAGCAGTACTTC. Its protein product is CASSGAYEQYF. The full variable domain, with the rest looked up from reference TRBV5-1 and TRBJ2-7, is KAGVTQTPRYLIKTRGQQVTLSCSPISGHRSVSWYQQTPGQGLQFLFEYFSETQRNKGNFPGRFSGRQFSNSRSEMNVSTLELGDSALYLCASSGAYEQYFGPGTRLTVT.

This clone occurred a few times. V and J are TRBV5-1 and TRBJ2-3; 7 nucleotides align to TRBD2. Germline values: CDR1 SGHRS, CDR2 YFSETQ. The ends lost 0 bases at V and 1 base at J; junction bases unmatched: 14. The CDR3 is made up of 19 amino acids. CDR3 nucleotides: TGCGCCAGCAGCTTGGTTAGGCTAAATCTCCTAGCGGGCACAGATACGCAGTATTTT. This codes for CASSLVRLNLLAGTDTQYF.

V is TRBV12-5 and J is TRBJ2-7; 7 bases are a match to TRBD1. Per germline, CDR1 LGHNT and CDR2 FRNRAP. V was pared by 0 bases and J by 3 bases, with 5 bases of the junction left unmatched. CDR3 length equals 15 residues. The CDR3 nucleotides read TGTGCTAGTGGTTTGGTAGACAGGGACAGCTACGAGCAGTACTTC. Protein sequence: CASGLVDRDSYEQYF.

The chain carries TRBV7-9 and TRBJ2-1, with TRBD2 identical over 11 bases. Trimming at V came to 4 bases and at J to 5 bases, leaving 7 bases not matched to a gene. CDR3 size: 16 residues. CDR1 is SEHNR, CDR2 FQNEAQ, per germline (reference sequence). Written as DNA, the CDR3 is TGTGCCAGCAGCTCAGGTAGCGGGAGGGCAAACAATGAGCAGTTCTTC. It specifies CASSSGSGRANNEQFF.

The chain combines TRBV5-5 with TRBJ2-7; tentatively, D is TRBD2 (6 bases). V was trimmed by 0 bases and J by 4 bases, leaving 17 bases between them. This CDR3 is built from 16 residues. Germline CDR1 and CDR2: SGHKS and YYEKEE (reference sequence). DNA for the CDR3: TGTGCCAGCAGCTTGGGGGCGGGGTCAAGCGCTTACGAGCAGTACTTC. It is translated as CASSLGAGSSAYEQYF.

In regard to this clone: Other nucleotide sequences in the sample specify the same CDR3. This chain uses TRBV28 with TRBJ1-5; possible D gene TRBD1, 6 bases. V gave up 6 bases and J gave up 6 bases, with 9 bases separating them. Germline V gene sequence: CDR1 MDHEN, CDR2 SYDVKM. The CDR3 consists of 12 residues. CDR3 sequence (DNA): TGTGCCAGCAGGACAGGTGGTCAGCCCCAGCATTTT. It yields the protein CASRTGGQPQHF. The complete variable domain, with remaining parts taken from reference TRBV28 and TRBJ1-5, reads DVKVTQSSRYLVKRTGEKVFLECVQDMDHENMFWYRQDPGLGLRLIYFSYDVKMKEKGDIPEGYSVSREKKERFSLILESASTNQTSMYLCASRTGGQPQHFGDGTRLSIL.

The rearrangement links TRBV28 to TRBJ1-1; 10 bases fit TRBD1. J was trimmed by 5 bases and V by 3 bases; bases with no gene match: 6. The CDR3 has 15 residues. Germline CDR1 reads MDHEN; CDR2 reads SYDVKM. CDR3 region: CASSLGTGVRTEAFF. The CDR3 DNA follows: TGTGCCAGCAGTTTGGGGACAGGGGTGCGTACTGAAGCTTTCTTT.

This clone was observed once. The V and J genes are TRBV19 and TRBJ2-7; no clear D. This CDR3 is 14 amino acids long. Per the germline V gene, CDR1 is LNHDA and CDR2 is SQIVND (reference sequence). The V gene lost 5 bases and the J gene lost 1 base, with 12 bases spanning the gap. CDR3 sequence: CASSSGIGSYEQYF. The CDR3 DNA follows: TGTGCCAGTAGTTCGGGTATCGGGTCCTACGAGCAGTACTTC.

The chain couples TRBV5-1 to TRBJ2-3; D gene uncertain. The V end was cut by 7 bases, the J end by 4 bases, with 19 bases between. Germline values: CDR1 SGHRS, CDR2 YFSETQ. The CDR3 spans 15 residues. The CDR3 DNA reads TGCGCCAGCCGGCAGGCCCTCCAGAACCCAGATACGCAGTATTTT. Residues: CASRQALQNPDTQYF.

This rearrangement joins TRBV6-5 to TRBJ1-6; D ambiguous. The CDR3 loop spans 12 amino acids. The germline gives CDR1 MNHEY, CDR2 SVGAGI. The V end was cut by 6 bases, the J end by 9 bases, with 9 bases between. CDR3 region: CASRGGLSPLHF. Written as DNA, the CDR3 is TGTGCCAGCAGGGGAGGACTTTCACCCCTCCACTTT.

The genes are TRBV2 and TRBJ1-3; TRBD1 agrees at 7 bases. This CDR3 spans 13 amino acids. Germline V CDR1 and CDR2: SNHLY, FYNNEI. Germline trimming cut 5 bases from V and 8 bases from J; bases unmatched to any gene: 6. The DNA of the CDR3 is TGTGCCAGCAGTTACAGGGGTTTAGACACCATATATTTT. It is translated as CASSYRGLDTIYF.

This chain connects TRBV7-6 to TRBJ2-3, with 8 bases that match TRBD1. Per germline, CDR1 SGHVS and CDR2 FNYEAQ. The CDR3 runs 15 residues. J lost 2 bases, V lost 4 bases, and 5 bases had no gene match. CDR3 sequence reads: CASSSRDRYTDTQYF. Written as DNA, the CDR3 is TGTGCCAGCAGCTCCCGGGACAGGTACACAGATACGCAGTATTTT.

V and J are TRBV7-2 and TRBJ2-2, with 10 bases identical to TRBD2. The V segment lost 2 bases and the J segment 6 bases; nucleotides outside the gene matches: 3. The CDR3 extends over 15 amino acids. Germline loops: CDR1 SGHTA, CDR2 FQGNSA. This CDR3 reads CASSLQSGGAGELFF. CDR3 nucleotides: TGTGCCAGCAGCTTACAAAGCGGGGGGGCCGGGGAGCTGTTTTTT.

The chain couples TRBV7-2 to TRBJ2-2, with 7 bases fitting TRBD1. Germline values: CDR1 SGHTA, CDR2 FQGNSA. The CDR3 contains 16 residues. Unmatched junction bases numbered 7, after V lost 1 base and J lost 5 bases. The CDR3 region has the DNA TGTGCCAGCAGCTTAGAGGGACAGATTGCGACCGGGGAGCTGTTTTTT. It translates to CASSLEGQIATGELFF.

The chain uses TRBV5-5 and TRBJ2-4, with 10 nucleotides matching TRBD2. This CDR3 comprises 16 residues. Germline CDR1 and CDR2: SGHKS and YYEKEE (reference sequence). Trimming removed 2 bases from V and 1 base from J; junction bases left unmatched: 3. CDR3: CASSFSSGSAKNIQYF. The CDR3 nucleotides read TGTGCCAGCAGCTTCTCTAGCGGGAGTGCCAAAAACATTCAGTACTTC.

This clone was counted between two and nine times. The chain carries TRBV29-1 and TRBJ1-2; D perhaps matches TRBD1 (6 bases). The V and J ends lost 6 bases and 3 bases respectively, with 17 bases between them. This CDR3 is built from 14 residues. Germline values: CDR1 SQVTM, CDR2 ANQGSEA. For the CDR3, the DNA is TGCAGCGTCGGGGGGGGCAGGGCGGACTATGGCTACACCTTC. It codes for CSVGGGRADYGYTF.

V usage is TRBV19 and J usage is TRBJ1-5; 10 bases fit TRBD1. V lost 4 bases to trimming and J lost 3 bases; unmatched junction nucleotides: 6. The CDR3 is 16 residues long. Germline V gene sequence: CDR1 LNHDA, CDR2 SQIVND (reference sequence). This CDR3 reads CASSTLDRGYNQPQHF. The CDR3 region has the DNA TGTGCCAGTAGTACCTTGGACAGGGGGTACAATCAGCCCCAGCATTTT.